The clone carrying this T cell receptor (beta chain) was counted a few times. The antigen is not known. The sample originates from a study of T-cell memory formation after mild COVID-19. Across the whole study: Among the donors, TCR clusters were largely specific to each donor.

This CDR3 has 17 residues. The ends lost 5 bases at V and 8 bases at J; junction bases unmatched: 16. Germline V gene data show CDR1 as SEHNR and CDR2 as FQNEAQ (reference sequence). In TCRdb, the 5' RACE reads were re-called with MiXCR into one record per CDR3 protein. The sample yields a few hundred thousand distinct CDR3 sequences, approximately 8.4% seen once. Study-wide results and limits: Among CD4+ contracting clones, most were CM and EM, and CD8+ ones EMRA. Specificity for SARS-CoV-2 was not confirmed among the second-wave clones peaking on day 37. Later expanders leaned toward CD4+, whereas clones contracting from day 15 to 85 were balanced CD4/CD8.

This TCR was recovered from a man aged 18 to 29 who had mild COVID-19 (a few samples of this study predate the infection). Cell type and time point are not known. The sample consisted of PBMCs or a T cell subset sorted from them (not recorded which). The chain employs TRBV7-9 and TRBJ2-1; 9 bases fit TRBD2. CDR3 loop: CASSPLQRGDELDEQFF. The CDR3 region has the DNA TGTGCCAGCAGCCCACTTCAGCGGGGGGATGAGCTGGATGAGCAGTTCTTC.